This is a list of T cell receptor beta chains from one sample in a study of blood T cell repertoires in COVID-19. Produced via immunoSEQ multiplex PCR; TCRdb's table is partial and in-frame only. The sample carries over 85,000 clones, 92% recorded once. Source material: peripheral blood. The origin of the receptors is a woman aged 50 to 60 with COVID-19, enrolled during active disease. CDR3s include the opening cysteine and the closing phenylalanine or tryptophan. The order of the fields is V gene, J gene, CDR3 length, CDR3 protein.

V gene: TRBV7-9
J gene: TRBJ2-7
CDR3 length: 13
CDR3 protein: CASSASGSYEQYF

V gene: TRBV27
J gene: TRBJ2-1
CDR3 length: 14
CDR3 protein: CASSGLAGGVEQFF

V gene: TRBV11-2
J gene: TRBJ2-5
CDR3 length: 16
CDR3 protein: CASSPGLGGGAETQYF

V gene: TRBV6-5
J gene: TRBJ1-1
CDR3 length: 12
CDR3 protein: CASSSRDYEAFF

V gene: TRBV5-4
J gene: TRBJ2-3
CDR3 length: 14
CDR3 protein: CASSRDSGTDTQYF

V gene: TRBV13
J gene: TRBJ1-2
CDR3 length: 14
CDR3 protein: CASSPGQGFYGYTF

V gene: TRBV6-5
J gene: TRBJ1-1
CDR3 length: 14
CDR3 protein: CASRATGLGTEAFF

V gene: TRBV6-5
J gene: TRBJ2-5
CDR3 length: 15
CDR3 protein: CASISIQGRQETQYF

V gene: TRBV3-1/TRBV3-2
J gene: TRBJ2-3
CDR3 length: 14
CDR3 protein: CASSQGGPTDTQYF

V gene: TRBV27
J gene: TRBJ1-6
CDR3 length: 14
CDR3 protein: CASSLQGFGSPLHF

V gene: TRBV28
J gene: TRBJ2-2
CDR3 length: 13
CDR3 protein: CASSTLLAGELFF

V gene: TRBV5-6
J gene: TRBJ2-7
CDR3 length: 13
CDR3 protein: CASSLGGTYEQYF

V gene: TRBV3-1/TRBV3-2
J gene: TRBJ1-4
CDR3 length: 15
CDR3 protein: CASSQPPTGTEKLFF

V gene: TRBV4-2
J gene: TRBJ2-5
CDR3 length: 14
CDR3 protein: CASSQRGGKETQYF

V gene: TRBV7-9
J gene: TRBJ2-1
CDR3 length: 13
CDR3 protein: CASSLQDNGREFF

V gene: TRBV19
J gene: TRBJ2-5
CDR3 length: 16
CDR3 protein: CASSSREGYPQETQYF

V gene: TRBV15
J gene: TRBJ1-2
CDR3 length: 16
CDR3 protein: CATSRDGTGSNYGYTF

V gene: TRBV6-6
J gene: TRBJ1-5
CDR3 length: 13
CDR3 protein: CASSTFSNQPQHF

V gene: TRBV19
J gene: TRBJ2-3
CDR3 length: 16
CDR3 protein: CASSMVRGRYTDTQYF

V gene: TRBV6-1
J gene: TRBJ2-4
CDR3 length: 14
CDR3 protein: CASSEVWQSNIQYF

V gene: TRBV3-1/TRBV3-2
J gene: TRBJ2-1
CDR3 length: 13
CDR3 protein: CASSRTGYNEQFF